These 29 T cell receptor beta chains share one sample of origin, sequenced in a study of T-cell memory formation after mild COVID-19. TCRdb reprocessed the 5' RACE reads via MiXCR and lists one record per CDR3 protein. The sample has about 160,000 distinct CDR3 sequences, roughly a third seen once. Sequencing used PBMCs or a T cell subset sorted from them (not recorded which). These receptors were taken from an adult woman who had mild COVID-19 (a few samples of this study predate the infection). Cell type and time point are not known.

The gene calls are TRBV19 and TRBJ2-2, with TRBD2 as a possible D gene (6 bases). This CDR3 region has 14 residues. The germline V gene has CDR1 LNHDA and CDR2 SQIVND (reference sequence). V was shortened by 3 bases and J by 5 bases, with 10 bases between the two germline ends. CDR3 protein: CASSISAGTGELFF. CDR3 DNA sequence: TGTGCCAGTAGTATCTCTGCGGGGACCGGGGAGCTGTTTTTT.

V gene TRBV11-2 combines with J gene TRBJ2-5; 9 bases agree with TRBD2. With V trimmed by 6 bases and J by 4 bases, 12 bases remained unmatched. CDR3 length equals 16 residues. The germline V gene encodes CDR1 SGHAT and CDR2 FQNNGV. The CDR3 is CASRMTGTSIRETQYF. The DNA for the CDR3 is TGTGCCAGCAGGATGACCGGGACTAGCATTCGAGAGACCCAGTACTTC.

This clonotype has a handful of counts. The V call is TRBV5-4, the J call TRBJ2-1; 13 bases are shared with TRBD2. The CDR3 spans 16 residues. The ends lost 2 bases at V and 9 bases at J; junction bases unmatched: 8. From germline, CDR1 is SGHNT and CDR2 YYREEE (reference sequence). The CDR3 bases are TGTGCCAGCAGCTTCAGGAGACTAGCGGGGGGCAGTGAGCAGTTCTTC. Amino acid sequence: CASSFRRLAGGSEQFF.

The sample holds a few counts of this clonotype. The chain recombines TRBV7-3 with TRBJ1-1; a weak D match, TRBD1 (5 bases). The CDR3 is made up of 15 amino acids. CDR1 and CDR2 from the germline V gene are SGHTA and FQGTGA. The ends were cut back, 5 bases at V and 2 bases at J, with 15 bases in the middle. The CDR3 here is CASSPDGHFNTEAFF. Here the CDR3 DNA reads TGTGCCAGCAGCCCGGACGGACACTTTAACACTGAAGCTTTCTTT.

This chain connects TRBV20-1 to TRBJ2-5; weak D call: TRBD2 (5 bases). This CDR3 is 14 amino acids long. The V and J ends lost 1 base and 3 bases respectively, with 12 bases between them. Germline V gene sequence: CDR1 DFQATT, CDR2 SNEGSKA (reference sequence). The CDR3 is CSARVGSAEETQYF. For the CDR3, the DNA is TGCAGTGCTAGAGTGGGTAGCGCGGAAGAGACCCAGTACTTC.

This chain uses TRBV20-1 with TRBJ1-1; D uncertain. The V and J ends lost 3 bases and 3 bases respectively, with 8 bases between them. The CDR3 totals 12 residues. In germline, CDR1 is DFQATT, CDR2 SNEGSKA (reference sequence). The CDR3 region has the DNA TGCAGTGCTAGTTTGCATTACACTGAAGCTTTCTTT. It codes for CSASLHYTEAFF.

This clonotype appeared a single time. The V call is TRBV7-2, the J call TRBJ1-2, with D possibly matching TRBD1 (6 bases). The CDR3 runs to 14 residues. Germline V gives CDR1 SGHTA, CDR2 FQGNSA. V was clipped by 1 base and J by 6 bases, with 12 bases between them. The chain's CDR3 is CASSLGPGADGYTF. DNA for the CDR3: TGTGCCAGCAGCTTAGGGCCGGGGGCGGATGGCTACACCTTC. Filled out from reference TRBV7-2 and TRBJ1-2, the complete variable domain reads GAGVSQSPSNKVTEKGKDVELRCDPISGHTALYWYRQSLGQGLEFLIYFQGNSAPDKSGLPSDRFSAERTGGSVSTLTIQRTQQEDSAVYLCASSLGPGADGYTFGSGTRLTVV.

This clonotype was observed a few times. This chain uses TRBV6-1 with TRBJ2-3; 10 nucleotides align to TRBD2. The junction had 0 bases not matched to a gene; V was cut back by 5 bases and J by 4 bases. The V gene's germline CDR1 is MNHNS and CDR2 SASEGT. The length of the CDR3 is 13 residues. The CDR3 spells CASSSGGADTQYF. CDR3 coding DNA: TGTGCCAGCAGTAGCGGGGGGGCAGATACGCAGTATTTT.

This chain connects TRBV12-3 or TRBV12-4 to TRBJ2-5, with 11 bases that match TRBD1. This CDR3 has 17 amino acids. With V trimmed by 0 bases and J by 5 bases, 8 bases remained unmatched. The CDR3 DNA sequence: TGTGCCAGCAGTTTAGCGGGAGGACAGGGGGCGTGGGAGACCCAGTACTTC. It translates to CASSLAGGQGAWETQYF.

This rearrangement joins TRBV4-2 to TRBJ2-1, with TRBD2 matching over 7 bases. From germline, CDR1 is LGHNA and CDR2 YNFKEQ. The trim removed 0 bases at V and 3 bases at J, leaving 5 bases unmatched. CDR3 length: 16 residues. The CDR3 reads CASSQEREQVYNEQFF. CDR3 in DNA: TGTGCCAGCAGCCAAGAGCGGGAGCAGGTCTACAATGAGCAGTTCTTC.

The table lists this clonotype with a few counts. The rearrangement links TRBV10-3 to TRBJ2-7, with 8 bases matching TRBD2. CDR1 and CDR2 from the germline V gene are ENHRY and SYGVKD. This CDR3 contains 15 residues. J gave up 0 bases and V 4 bases, and 5 bases lay outside the gene matches. CDR3 sequence: CAISGQREHSYEQYF. CDR3 bases: TGTGCCATCAGTGGTCAGCGGGAGCACTCCTACGAGCAGTACTTC.

V and J are TRBV29-1 and TRBJ1-5; D is uncertain. The germline V gene has CDR1 SQVTM and CDR2 ANQGSEA. The CDR3 runs to 12 residues. V lost 4 bases, J lost 3 bases, and 7 bases lay in between. CDR3 bases: TGCAGCGTTGCAGGATACAATCAGCCCCAGCATTTT. Its translation is CSVAGYNQPQHF.

The table lists this clonotype with a few counts. The chain recombines TRBV24-1 with TRBJ1-2; the D is unclear. Germline-derived CDR1 and CDR2 are KGHDR and SFDVKD. The CDR3 consists of 14 residues. Trimming left V 5 bases short and J 2 bases short, with 11 bases between. CDR3 in DNA: TGTGCCACCAGTGTCACAGACCTGAACTATGGCTACACCTTC. It translates to CATSVTDLNYGYTF.

The J gene is TRBJ1-1, the V gene TRBV12-3 or TRBV12-4; D is unclear. CDR3 length: 14 amino acids. The V end was cut by 5 bases, the J end by 9 bases, with 19 bases between. In DNA form, the CDR3 reads TGTGCCAGCAGTCCACCGCGTCAGAGGCTCAAAGCTTTCTTT. Translated: CASSPPRQRLKAFF.

The J gene is TRBJ2-1, the V gene TRBV4-1; D unresolved. Trimming removed 1 base from V and 6 bases from J, with 7 bases in between. Germline loops: CDR1 MGHRA, CDR2 YSYEKL. The CDR3 is made up of 13 amino acids. DNA for the CDR3: TGCGCCAGCAGCCAAGTCGGCTTCAATGAGCAGTTCTTC. Protein sequence: CASSQVGFNEQFF.

There are a few counts of this clonotype. This chain joins TRBV20-1 and TRBJ2-7; 7 bases are shared with TRBD1. This CDR3 region has 15 residues. Trimming at V came to 0 bases and at J to 3 bases, leaving 8 bases not matched to a gene. Germline CDR1 is DFQATT and CDR2 is SNEGSKA (reference sequence). Here the CDR3 DNA reads TGCAGTGCTAGAGATTTGAGAGGGGGCGGCTACGAGCAGTACTTC. Amino acid sequence: CSARDLRGGGYEQYF.

The chain joins TRBV7-9 to TRBJ1-1; D call uncertain. V was pared by 2 bases and J by 2 bases, with 6 bases between. The CDR3 is 13 amino acids. The germline V gene encodes CDR1 SEHNR and CDR2 FQNEAQ (reference sequence). The CDR3 DNA is TGTGCCAGCAGCTTAACAGATAACACTGAAGCTTTCTTT. This encodes CASSLTDNTEAFF.

This chain links TRBV5-6 with TRBJ2-3; a possible D gene is TRBD2 (5 bases). The germline CDR1 and CDR2 sequences are SGHDT and YYEEEE. This CDR3 is 15 amino acids long. V lost 2 bases, J lost 1 base, and 11 bases lay in between. The CDR3: CASSFYWGGTDTQYF. DNA of the CDR3: TGTGCCAGCAGCTTCTATTGGGGAGGCACAGATACGCAGTATTTT. The full variable domain, rest sourced from reference TRBV5-6 and TRBJ2-3, is DAGVTQSPTHLIKTRGQQVTLRCSPKSGHDTVSWYQQALGQGPQFIFQYYEEEERQRGNFPDRFSGHQFPNYSSELNVNALLLGDSALYLCASSFYWGGTDTQYFGPGTRLTVL.

The V gene is TRBV7-9, the J gene TRBJ2-7, with D possibly TRBD2 on 6 matching bases. This CDR3 has 16 residues. V lost 0 bases and J lost 1, with 13 bases in between. Germline CDR1 is SEHNR and CDR2 is FQNEAQ (reference sequence). DNA for the CDR3: TGTGCCAGCAGCTTAGCTCCGGGAGCTCGGTCCTACGAGCAGTACTTC. It translates to CASSLAPGARSYEQYF.

The genes are TRBV6-5 and TRBJ2-2, with D perhaps TRBD1 or TRBD2 (6 bases each). CDR1 and CDR2 from the germline V gene are MNHEY and SVGAGI. The ends were cut back, 7 bases at V and 6 bases at J, with 12 bases in the middle. The CDR3 totals 13 residues. The CDR3 is CASKGDLPGELFF. The CDR3 region has the DNA TGTGCCAGCAAGGGGGACTTACCCGGGGAGCTGTTTTTT.

This chain joins TRBV4-3 and TRBJ2-5; 9 bases match TRBD2. The CDR3 contains 15 residues. Germline CDR1 is LGHNA and CDR2 is YSLEER. The V segment lost 0 bases and the J segment 1 base; nucleotides outside the gene matches: 0. The CDR3 here is CASSQERGGQETQYF. The CDR3 DNA follows: TGCGCCAGCAGCCAAGAGCGGGGGGGCCAAGAGACCCAGTACTTC.

This rearrangement joins TRBV7-2 to TRBJ2-1; TRBD2 matches 8 bases. The germline CDR1 and CDR2 sequences are SGHTA and FQGNSA. The CDR3 consists of 15 residues. Trimming cost V 6 bases and J 3 bases; bases outside gene matches: 7. The CDR3 nucleotides are TGTGCCAGCAGGCTTACTAGCGGAGTCTACAATGAGCAGTTCTTC. Translated, it gives CASRLTSGVYNEQFF.

This clonotype was seen a handful of times. This chain connects TRBV29-1 to TRBJ1-1, with D perhaps matching TRBD1 (5 bases). CDR1 SQVTM and CDR2 ANQGSEA come from the germline V gene. V was cut by 5 bases and J by 1 base, with 14 bases left in between. This CDR3 is built from 14 residues. The CDR3 DNA sequence: TGCAGCGTTTTTGCAGGGAATTGGAACACTGAAGCTTTCTTT. Amino acid sequence: CSVFAGNWNTEAFF.

The chain is built from TRBV25-1 and TRBJ1-2; TRBD1 is a possible D gene (5 bases). Trimming cost V 1 base and J 11 bases, with 14 bases left between them. Per the germline V gene, CDR1 is MGHDK and CDR2 is SYGVNS. The CDR3 consists of 13 residues. The CDR3 nucleotides are TGTGCCAGCAGTGAATTCGGGGGGAGCGGGTACACCTTC. Protein sequence: CASSEFGGSGYTF.

This sequence joins TRBV6-5 and TRBJ2-3; TRBD2 is a possible D gene (6 bases). CDR1 and CDR2 (germline): MNHEY, SVGAGI. This CDR3 contains 15 residues. V lost 5 bases, J lost 0 bases, and 12 bases lay in between. The CDR3 nucleotides are TGTGCCAGCAGTCCGGGACTCCTTAGCACAGATACGCAGTATTTT. Translated: CASSPGLLSTDTQYF.

The chain uses TRBV11-2 and TRBJ1-6; D remains unclear. Germline loops: CDR1 SGHAT, CDR2 FQNNGV. The CDR3 runs 13 residues. Trimming pared 5 bases from V and 9 bases from J, leaving 11 bases between. CDR3 region: CASSPSGVSPLHF. The CDR3 nucleotides read TGTGCCAGCAGCCCAAGCGGGGTTTCACCCCTCCACTTT.

The V gene is TRBV2, the J gene TRBJ1-2; D gene ambiguous. V was trimmed by 4 bases and J by 6 bases, leaving 18 bases between them. The CDR3 runs 15 residues. The germline V gene encodes CDR1 SNHLY and CDR2 FYNNEI. The CDR3 loop reads CASSVVGSRPHGYTF. The CDR3 DNA reads TGTGCCAGCAGTGTGGTAGGCAGTCGTCCCCATGGCTACACCTTC. Variable domain in full (rest from reference TRBV2 and TRBJ1-2): EPEVTQTPSHQVTQMGQEVILRCVPISNHLYFYWYRQILGQKVEFLVSFYNNEISEKSEIFDDQFSVERPDGSNFTLKIRSTKLEDSAMYFCASSVVGSRPHGYTFGSGTRLTVV.

This clonotype was counted many times. The chain has TRBV11-2 and TRBJ2-1; D unresolved. Trimming removed 2 bases at V and 8 bases at J, with 19 bases between. Looked up from germline, CDR1 is SGHAT and CDR2 is FQNNGV. This CDR3 spans 16 amino acids. The CDR3 nucleotides read TGTGCCAGCAGCTTAAAAAGGACGGAAAAGGGCGATGAGCAGTTCTTC. The encoded protein is CASSLKRTEKGDEQFF. The full variable domain, with the rest looked up from reference TRBV11-2 and TRBJ2-1, is EAGVAQSPRYKIIEKRQSVAFWCNPISGHATLYWYQQILGQGPKLLIQFQNNGVVDDSQLPKDRFSAERLKGVDSTLKIQPAKLEDSAVYLCASSLKRTEKGDEQFFGPGTRLTVL.

V is TRBV21-1 and J is TRBJ2-7; TRBD2 is the table's D call and was not checked against the DNA. TRBV21-1 is classified as a pseudogene. The CDR3 covers 17 residues. CDR3 sequence reads: CASSKEQGLLDYYEQYF. The CDR3 DNA reads TGTGCCAGCAGCAAGGAACAGGGCCTCCTGGACTACTACGAGCAGTACTTC.